The present T cell receptor beta chain was sequenced within a study of lymphopenia after photon versus proton radiotherapy. Study-wide findings and caveats: Authors raise, but do not show, better survival with proton therapy.

As regards this clone: What it recognizes is unknown.

Libraries were prepared by immunoSEQ multiplex PCR; TCRdb keeps only in-frame clonotypes and omits some of them. The sample shows 75,000 or so clones, about 86% of them seen only once. Looked up from germline, CDR1 is SGHTA and CDR2 is FQGNSA. Trimming left V 3 bases short and J 6 bases short, with 14 bases between. This CDR3 region has 14 residues. The genes are TRBV7-2 and TRBJ1-1; D perhaps matches TRBD1 (5 bases). This receptor was identified in a man in his 60s with pancreatic cancer. The sample was peripheral blood, taken from a patient treated with proton-based radiotherapy. For the CDR3, the DNA is TGTGCCAGCAGCTTGGGGTGGGGCAACGCTGAAGCTTTCTTT. Amino acid sequence: CASSLGWGNAEAFF.